This T cell receptor beta chain emerged from a study of cytomegalovirus exposure and HLA in healthy donors. Study results and caveats: Later work found that TCR association rates differed between HLA loci; DRB1 had the most and HLA-C the fewest. Analysis performed later found 16,000 or so TCR beta sequences associated with HLA alleles at 0.05 false discovery rate. A prior analysis recorded that most TCR beta V segments were productive about 87% or about 30% of the time.

It was with 60 Vbeta and 13 Jbeta primers that the PCR ran. The table came from immunoSEQ multiplex PCR; TCRdb's copy has only in-frame clones and leaves some out. The sample carries roughly 150,000 clones, roughly 88% recorded once. Remarks on this clone: Its antigen is undetermined.

V was shortened by 8 bases and J by 2 bases, with 10 bases between the two germline ends. Germline V gives CDR1 ENHRY, CDR2 SYGVKD. The CDR3 contains 13 residues. This TCR was recovered from a woman aged 18-30 years in good health and CMV-seronegative. Sequencing used PBMCs. The chain couples TRBV10-3 to TRBJ1-5; D remains ambiguous. The CDR3 coding sequence is TGTGCCATCGGCGGGGTGGGCAATCAGCCCCAGCATTTT. Protein product: CAIGGVGNQPQHF.